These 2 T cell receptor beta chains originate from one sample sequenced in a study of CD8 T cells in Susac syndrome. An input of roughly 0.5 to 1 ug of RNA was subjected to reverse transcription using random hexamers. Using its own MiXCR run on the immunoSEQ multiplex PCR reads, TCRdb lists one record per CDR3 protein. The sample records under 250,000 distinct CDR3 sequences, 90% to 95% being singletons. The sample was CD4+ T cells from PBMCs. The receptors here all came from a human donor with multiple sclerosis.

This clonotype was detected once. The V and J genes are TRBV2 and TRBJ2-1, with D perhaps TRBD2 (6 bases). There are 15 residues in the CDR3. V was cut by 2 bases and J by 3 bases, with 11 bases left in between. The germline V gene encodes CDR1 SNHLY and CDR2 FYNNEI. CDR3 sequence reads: CASSESGVFYNEQFF. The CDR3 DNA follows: TGTGCCAGCAGTGAATCGGGAGTATTCTACAATGAGCAGTTCTTC. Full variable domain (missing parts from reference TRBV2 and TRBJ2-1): EPEVTQTPSHQVTQMGQEVILRCVPISNHLYFYWYRQILGQKVEFLVSFYNNEISEKSEIFDDQFSVERPDGSNFTLKIRSTKLEDSAMYFCASSESGVFYNEQFFGPGTRLTVL.

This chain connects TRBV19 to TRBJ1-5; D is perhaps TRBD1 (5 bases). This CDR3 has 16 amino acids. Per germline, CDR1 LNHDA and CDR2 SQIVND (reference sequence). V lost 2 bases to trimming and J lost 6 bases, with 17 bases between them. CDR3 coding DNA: TGTGCCAGTAGTATACAGGGAGCGCTGCTGGGTCAGCCCCAGCATTTT. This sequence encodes CASSIQGALLGQPQHF.